This TCR beta chain is drawn from a study of blood T cell repertoires in COVID-19. CDR1 SGHNT and CDR2 YYREEE come from the germline V gene (reference sequence). The V end lost 4 bases, the J end lost 8 bases, and 16 bases lay between the germline ends. There are 15 residues in the CDR3. Repertoires were generated with immunoSEQ multiplex PCR, while TCRdb's copy carries only in-frame clones and drops some. Of about 180,000 clones in the sample, around 83% are singletons; the top ten hold 6.5% to 8.5%. The rearrangement uses TRBV5-4 and TRBJ1-6; D gene uncertain. This receptor was obtained from a woman in her 70s with COVID-19, enrolled during active disease. What was sequenced was peripheral blood. This CDR3 is CASSVGILRDSPLHF. The CDR3 DNA follows: TGTGCCAGCAGCGTCGGGATCCTCCGAGATTCACCCCTCCACTTT.